This TCR beta chain was obtained from a study of T cell repertoires in cytomegalovirus infection. TCRdb used MiXCR to reprocess the reads, holding one entry per CDR3 protein. The top ten hold more than 2.5% of the sample, which has 740,000 or so distinct CDR3 sequences, less than 40% seen once. Germline V gives CDR1 SGHTA, CDR2 FQGNSA. The CDR3 length is 14 residues. Unmatched junction bases numbered 10, after V lost 7 bases and J lost 5 bases. This clonotype was seen at least ten times. The chain recombines TRBV7-2 with TRBJ2-5, with TRBD2 identical over 7 bases. The material sequenced was PBMCs. The sequence derives from a human donor in good health (CMV status not recorded). Some clones in this sample may be carry-over from other donors' samples. CDR3 DNA: TGTGCCAGCAAGGACGGACGGGGGGACGAGACCCAGTACTTC. Residues: CASKDGRGDETQYF.